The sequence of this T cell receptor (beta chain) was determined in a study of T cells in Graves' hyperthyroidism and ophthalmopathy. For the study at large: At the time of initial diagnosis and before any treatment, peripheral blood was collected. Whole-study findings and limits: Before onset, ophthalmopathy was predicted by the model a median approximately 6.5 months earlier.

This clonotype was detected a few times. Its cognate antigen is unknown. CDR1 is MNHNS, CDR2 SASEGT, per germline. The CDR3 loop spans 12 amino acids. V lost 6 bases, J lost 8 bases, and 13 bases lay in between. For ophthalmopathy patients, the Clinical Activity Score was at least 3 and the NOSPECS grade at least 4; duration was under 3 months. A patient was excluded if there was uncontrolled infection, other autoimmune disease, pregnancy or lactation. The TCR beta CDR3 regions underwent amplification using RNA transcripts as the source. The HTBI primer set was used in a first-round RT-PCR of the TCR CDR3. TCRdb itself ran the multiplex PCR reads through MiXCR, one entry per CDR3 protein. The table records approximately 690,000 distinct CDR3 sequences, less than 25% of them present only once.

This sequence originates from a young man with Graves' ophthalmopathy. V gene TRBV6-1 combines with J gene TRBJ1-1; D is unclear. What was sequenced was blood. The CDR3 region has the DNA TGTGCCAGCAGATCTCGGGCCTCCGAAGCTTTCTTT. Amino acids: CASRSRASEAFF.